Listed below are T cell receptor beta chains from one sample, sequenced in a study of T cells in Graves' hyperthyroidism and ophthalmopathy. TCRdb ran MiXCR on the multiplex PCR reads and lists one entry per CDR3 protein. This sample has some 460,000 distinct CDR3 sequences, with about a sixth found just once. The sample was blood. The receptors originated from a woman aged 18-29 years with Graves' hyperthyroidism. Both conserved end residues are part of each CDR3. Size values are once, few and many counts, or a class for expanded clones, and some rows have none.

j_call clone_size v_call cdr3_aa
TRBJ1-2 NA TRBV6-1 CASSDQLSSTF
TRBJ1-6 NA TRBV7-2 CASRHRGSDSPLHF
TRBJ2-1 NA TRBV19 CASSIGLALNEQFF
TRBJ2-4 many TRBV20-1 CSASSGSRNIQYF
TRBJ2-7 many TRBV7-8 CASSLVQGTSAGTYEQYF
TRBJ1-4 NA TRBV6-6 CASSYDETLNEKLFF
TRBJ1-2 many TRBV28 CASTPQKGAWSGYTF
TRBJ1-6 few TRBV28 CASSLALGTDNSPLHF
TRBJ2-3 many TRBV20-1 CSARLGSLTDTQYF
TRBJ1-2 NA TRBV4-2 CASSQGGQGASRYGYTF
TRBJ1-1 NA TRBV12-3/TRBV12-4 CASSLKRTGQSNTEAFF
TRBJ2-1 NA TRBV20-1 CSARDDGGTIYNEQFF
TRBJ2-2 NA TRBV5-1 CASSLEVRASNTGELFF
TRBJ2-7 NA TRBV28 CASSFTGEQYF
TRBJ1-2 NA TRBV18 CASSPRTASDTF
TRBJ1-2 NA TRBV4-3 CASSQVGAGGSYGYTF
TRBJ1-5 many TRBV3-1 CASALRTEQPQHF
TRBJ2-1 many TRBV11-2 CASSLVRGPKYNEQFF
TRBJ1-3 NA TRBV6-1 CASSQRISGNTIYF
TRBJ1-2 many TRBV3-1 CASSELGQEFYGYTF
TRBJ1-3 few TRBV6-1 CASTHRSGNTIYF
TRBJ2-7 NA TRBV4-1 CASSQEGLETEMNYYEQYF
TRBJ2-5 NA TRBV15 CATSRDWGLSETQYF
TRBJ1-6 NA TRBV14 CASSQDGQPNSPLHF
TRBJ2-1 many TRBV28 CASLDAGQGGYNEQFF
TRBJ2-5 many TRBV3-1 CASSQYLETQYF
TRBJ2-6 few TRBV6-1 CASRLRQPKLGANVLTF
TRBJ2-7 few TRBV7-2 CASSLASASSGRYEQYF
TRBJ1-2 many TRBV2 CASSEALGGYGYTF
TRBJ2-1 few TRBV12-3/TRBV12-4 CASSRQGLAAGNEQFF
TRBJ2-1 NA TRBV5-6 CASSLPGTSGRDNEQFF
TRBJ2-1 once TRBV4-2 CASSHTAGTSDEQFF
TRBJ2-6 many TRBV11-2 CASSSLGTSSGANVLTF
TRBJ1-6 few TRBV14 CASSLVSWDNSPLHF
TRBJ2-7 many TRBV2 CASRGDSSYEQYF
TRBJ1-1 many TRBV12-3/TRBV12-4 CASSPRGIGEAFF
TRBJ2-3 many TRBV20-1 CSANGLANTDTQYF